The entry that follows covers one TCR beta chain sequence. Original data processing: Nucleated cell counts were estimated from reference gene primer amplification. TCRdb keeps only in-frame clones here, not all; method: immunoSEQ multiplex PCR. V, J and clone size reflect that table, while D and trimming were determined from the DNA. The data show more than 100,000 clones, approximately 86% seen once. The data stem from a study of blood T cell repertoires in COVID-19. As for the study in general: Acute and convalescent COVID-19 specimens originated in the United States, Italy and Spain. From T cells, B-cell-depleted T cells, or PBMCs came the material, which was cDNA or gDNA.

The CDR3 has 13 residues. In germline, CDR1 is SGHTA, CDR2 FQGNSA. V dropped 3 bases and J dropped 4 bases, with 9 bases sitting between them. This clonotype was obtained from a human donor in a cohort sampled during active COVID-19. The rearrangement links TRBV7-2 to TRBJ2-5, with D possibly TRBD1 on 5 matching bases. Material for sequencing was peripheral blood. The CDR3: CASSFQGSETQYF. The DNA of the CDR3 is TGTGCCAGCAGCTTCCAGGGTTCAGAGACCCAGTACTTC. Drawing the rest from reference TRBV7-2 and TRBJ2-5, the complete variable domain is GAGVSQSPSNKVTEKGKDVELRCDPISGHTALYWYRQSLGQGLEFLIYFQGNSAPDKSGLPSDRFSAERTGGSVSTLTIQRTQQEDSAVYLCASSFQGSETQYFGPGTRLLVL.